Here is one T cell receptor beta chain with its context. The data were taken from a study of T-cell reconstitution after alpha-beta-depleted transplantation in children. The CDR3 covers 15 residues. The V gene lost 3 bases and the J gene lost 4 bases, with 15 bases spanning the gap. For TCRbeta, the library was prepared with unique molecular identifiers. From the PCR reads, TCRdb called clonotypes with MiXCR, one entry per CDR3 protein. The profile shows about a million distinct CDR3 sequences, 25% to 35% of them singletons. The sequencing used PBMCs, mostly from graft donor cells, collected 360 days after TCRalphabeta/CD19-depleted stem cell transplant. The TCR was taken from a boy younger than two who had a stem cell transplant for SCID, so the T cells may come from the graft donor. The gene calls are TRBV12-3 or TRBV12-4 and TRBJ1-1; possibly TRBD1 for D (5 bases). The chain's CDR3 is CASSFWGGLVTEAFF. DNA of the CDR3: TGTGCCAGCAGTTTTTGGGGGGGTCTCGTCACTGAAGCTTTCTTT.